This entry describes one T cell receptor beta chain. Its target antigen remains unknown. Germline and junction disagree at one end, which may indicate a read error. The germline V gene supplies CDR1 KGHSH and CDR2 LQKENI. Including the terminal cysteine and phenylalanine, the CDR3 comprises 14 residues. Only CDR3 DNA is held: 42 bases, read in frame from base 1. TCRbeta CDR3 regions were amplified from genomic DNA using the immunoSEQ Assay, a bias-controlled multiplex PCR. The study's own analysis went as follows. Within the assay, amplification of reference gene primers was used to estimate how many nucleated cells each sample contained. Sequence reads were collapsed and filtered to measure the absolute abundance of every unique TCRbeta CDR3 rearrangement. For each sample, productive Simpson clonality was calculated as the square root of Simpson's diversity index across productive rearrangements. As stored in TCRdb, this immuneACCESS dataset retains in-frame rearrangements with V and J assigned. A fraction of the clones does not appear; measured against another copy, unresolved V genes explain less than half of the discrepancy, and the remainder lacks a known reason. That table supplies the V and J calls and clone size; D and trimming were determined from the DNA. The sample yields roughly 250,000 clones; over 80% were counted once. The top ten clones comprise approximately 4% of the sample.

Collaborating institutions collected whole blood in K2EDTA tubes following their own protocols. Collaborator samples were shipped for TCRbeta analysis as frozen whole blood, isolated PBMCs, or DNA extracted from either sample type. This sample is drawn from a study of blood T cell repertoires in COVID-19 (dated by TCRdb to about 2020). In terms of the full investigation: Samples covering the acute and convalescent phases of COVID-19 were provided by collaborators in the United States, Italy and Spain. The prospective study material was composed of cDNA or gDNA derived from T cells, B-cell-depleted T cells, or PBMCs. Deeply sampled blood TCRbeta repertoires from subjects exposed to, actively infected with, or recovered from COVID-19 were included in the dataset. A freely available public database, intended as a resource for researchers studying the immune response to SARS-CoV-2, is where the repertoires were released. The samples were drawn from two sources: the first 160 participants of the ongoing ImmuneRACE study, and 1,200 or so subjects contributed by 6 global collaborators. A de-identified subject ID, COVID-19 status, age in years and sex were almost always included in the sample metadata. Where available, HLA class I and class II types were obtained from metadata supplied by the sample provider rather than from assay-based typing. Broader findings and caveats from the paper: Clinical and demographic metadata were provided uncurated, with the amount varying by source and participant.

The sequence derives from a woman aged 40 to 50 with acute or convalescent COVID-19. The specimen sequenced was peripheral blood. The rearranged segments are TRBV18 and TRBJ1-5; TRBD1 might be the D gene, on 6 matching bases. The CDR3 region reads CASLPQGGNQPQHF. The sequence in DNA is TGTGCCAGCTTACCACAGGGAGGCAATCAGCCCCAGCATTTT.